These 9 T cell receptor beta chains were all obtained from the same sample, sequenced in a study. TCRdb redid the calling of the reads with MiXCR, one entry per CDR3 protein. The repertoire holds more than 1,500 distinct CDR3 sequences, with 25% to 35% as singletons. Input material: CD8+ T cells (not recorded whether cultured). These receptors came from a female donor.

As concerns this clonotype: The germline gene is not matched at one end of the junction; a read error may be the cause. The rearrangement links TRBV7-6 to TRBJ2-1; 12 bases align to TRBD2. The CDR3 runs 15 residues. Germline lookup yields CDR1 SGHVS and CDR2 FNYEAQ. The CDR3 DNA reads TGTGCCGGCAGCTTGACTAGCGGGAGAGTCGATGGGCAGTTCTTC. It specifies CAGSLTSGRVDGQFF.

Turning to this clonotype: Mismatch with germline at one junction end may stem from a read error. J is TRBJ2-7 and V is TRBV5-5, with D tentatively TRBD2 (6 bases). The CDR3 runs to 13 residues. Germline assignment: CDR1 SGHKS and CDR2 YYEKEE (reference sequence). For the CDR3, the DNA is TGTGCCGGCAGCTTGGTTCGGGGGATAGAGCAGTACTTC. It encodes CAGSLVRGIEQYF.

This clonotype is categorized as medium-sized. The chain links TRBV27 to TRBJ2-5; D is undetermined. Trimming stripped 3 bases from V and 1 base from J, with 9 bases between. This CDR3 contains 14 residues. CDR1 is MNHEY and CDR2 is SMNVEV in the germline V gene (reference sequence). CDR3 sequence: CASSFGHSQETQYF. In DNA, the CDR3 is TGTGCCAGCAGTTTCGGTCACTCCCAAGAGACCCAGTACTTC.

This clonotype is labeled as large. The CDR3 coding sequence is TGTGCCAGCAGTCCCCTCGCAGGCATTAGCTCCTACGAGCAGTACTTC. This sequence encodes CASSPLAGISSYEQYF. This sequence joins TRBV27 and TRBJ2-7; D gene ambiguous. Looked up from germline, CDR1 is MNHEY and CDR2 is SMNVEV (reference sequence). V was clipped by 5 bases and J by 0 bases, with 17 bases between them. The CDR3 extends over 16 amino acids.

This clonotype was found many times. The V call is TRBV27, the J call TRBJ1-2; 8 positions agree with TRBD1. The germline V gene encodes CDR1 MNHEY and CDR2 SMNVEV (reference sequence). The V gene end was trimmed by 1 base and the J gene end by 4 bases; junction bases not matched to a gene: 11. CDR3 length: 17 residues. CDR3 residues: CASSLLDGQGARYGYTF. CDR3 in DNA: TGTGCCAGCAGTTTATTAGACGGACAGGGTGCTCGCTATGGCTACACCTTC.

A single count supports this clonotype. The junction departs from germline at one end; a sequencing error may be responsible. J is TRBJ2-7 and V is TRBV11-2; 8 nucleotides align to TRBD2. There are 16 residues in the CDR3. In germline, CDR1 is SGHAT, CDR2 FQNNGV. The CDR3 is CASSPWEAGGAYERYF. CDR3 in DNA: TGTGCCAGCAGCCCTTGGGAGGCGGGAGGTGCCTACGAGCGGTACTTC.

This clonotype ranks as large. Here the CDR3 reads CASSAAGGGGHTDTQYF. The CDR3 nucleotides are TGTGCCAGCAGCGCAGCGGGAGGTGGGGGGCACACAGATACGCAGTATTTT. The chain combines TRBV9 with TRBJ2-3; TRBD2 matches 9 bases. CDR1 and CDR2 (germline): SGDLS, YYNGEE. J lost 2 bases, V lost 3 bases, and 10 bases had no gene match. The CDR3 runs to 17 residues.

This clonotype is judged medium-sized. This chain joins TRBV4-3 and TRBJ1-1; D ambiguous. This CDR3 contains 14 residues. Trimming stripped 1 base from V and 4 bases from J, with 10 bases between. Germline-derived CDR1 and CDR2 are LGHNA and YSLEER. Here the CDR3 DNA reads TGCGCCAGCAGCCAAGGGTACGGATCCACTGAAGCTTTCTTT. Residues: CASSQGYGSTEAFF.

This clonotype counts as large (0.1 to 1%). This chain's CDR3 is CATSGNVGTEAFF. In nucleotides, the CDR3 is TGTGCCACCAGTGGGAACGTGGGCACTGAAGCTTTCTTT. The genes are TRBV24-1 and TRBJ1-1, with D unresolved. CDR3 size: 13 residues. Trimming removed 5 bases at V and 4 bases at J, with 10 bases between. CDR1 is KGHDR and CDR2 is SFDVKD in the germline V gene.